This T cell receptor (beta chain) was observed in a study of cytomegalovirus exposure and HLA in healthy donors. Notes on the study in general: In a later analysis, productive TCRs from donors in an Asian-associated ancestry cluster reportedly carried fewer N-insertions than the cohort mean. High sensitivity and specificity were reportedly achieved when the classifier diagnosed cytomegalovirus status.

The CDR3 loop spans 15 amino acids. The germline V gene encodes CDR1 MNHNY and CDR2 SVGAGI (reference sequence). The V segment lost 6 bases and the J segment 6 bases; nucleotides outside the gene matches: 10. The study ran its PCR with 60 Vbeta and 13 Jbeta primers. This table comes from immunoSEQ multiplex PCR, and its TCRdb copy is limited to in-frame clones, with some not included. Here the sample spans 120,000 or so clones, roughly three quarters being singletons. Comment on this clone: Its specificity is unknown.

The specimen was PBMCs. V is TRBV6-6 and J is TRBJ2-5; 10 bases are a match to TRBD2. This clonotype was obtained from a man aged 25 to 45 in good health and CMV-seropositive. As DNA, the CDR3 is TGTGCCAGCAGCCCGGGACTAGCGAGGTCTAAGACCCAGTACTTC. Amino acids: CASSPGLARSKTQYF.